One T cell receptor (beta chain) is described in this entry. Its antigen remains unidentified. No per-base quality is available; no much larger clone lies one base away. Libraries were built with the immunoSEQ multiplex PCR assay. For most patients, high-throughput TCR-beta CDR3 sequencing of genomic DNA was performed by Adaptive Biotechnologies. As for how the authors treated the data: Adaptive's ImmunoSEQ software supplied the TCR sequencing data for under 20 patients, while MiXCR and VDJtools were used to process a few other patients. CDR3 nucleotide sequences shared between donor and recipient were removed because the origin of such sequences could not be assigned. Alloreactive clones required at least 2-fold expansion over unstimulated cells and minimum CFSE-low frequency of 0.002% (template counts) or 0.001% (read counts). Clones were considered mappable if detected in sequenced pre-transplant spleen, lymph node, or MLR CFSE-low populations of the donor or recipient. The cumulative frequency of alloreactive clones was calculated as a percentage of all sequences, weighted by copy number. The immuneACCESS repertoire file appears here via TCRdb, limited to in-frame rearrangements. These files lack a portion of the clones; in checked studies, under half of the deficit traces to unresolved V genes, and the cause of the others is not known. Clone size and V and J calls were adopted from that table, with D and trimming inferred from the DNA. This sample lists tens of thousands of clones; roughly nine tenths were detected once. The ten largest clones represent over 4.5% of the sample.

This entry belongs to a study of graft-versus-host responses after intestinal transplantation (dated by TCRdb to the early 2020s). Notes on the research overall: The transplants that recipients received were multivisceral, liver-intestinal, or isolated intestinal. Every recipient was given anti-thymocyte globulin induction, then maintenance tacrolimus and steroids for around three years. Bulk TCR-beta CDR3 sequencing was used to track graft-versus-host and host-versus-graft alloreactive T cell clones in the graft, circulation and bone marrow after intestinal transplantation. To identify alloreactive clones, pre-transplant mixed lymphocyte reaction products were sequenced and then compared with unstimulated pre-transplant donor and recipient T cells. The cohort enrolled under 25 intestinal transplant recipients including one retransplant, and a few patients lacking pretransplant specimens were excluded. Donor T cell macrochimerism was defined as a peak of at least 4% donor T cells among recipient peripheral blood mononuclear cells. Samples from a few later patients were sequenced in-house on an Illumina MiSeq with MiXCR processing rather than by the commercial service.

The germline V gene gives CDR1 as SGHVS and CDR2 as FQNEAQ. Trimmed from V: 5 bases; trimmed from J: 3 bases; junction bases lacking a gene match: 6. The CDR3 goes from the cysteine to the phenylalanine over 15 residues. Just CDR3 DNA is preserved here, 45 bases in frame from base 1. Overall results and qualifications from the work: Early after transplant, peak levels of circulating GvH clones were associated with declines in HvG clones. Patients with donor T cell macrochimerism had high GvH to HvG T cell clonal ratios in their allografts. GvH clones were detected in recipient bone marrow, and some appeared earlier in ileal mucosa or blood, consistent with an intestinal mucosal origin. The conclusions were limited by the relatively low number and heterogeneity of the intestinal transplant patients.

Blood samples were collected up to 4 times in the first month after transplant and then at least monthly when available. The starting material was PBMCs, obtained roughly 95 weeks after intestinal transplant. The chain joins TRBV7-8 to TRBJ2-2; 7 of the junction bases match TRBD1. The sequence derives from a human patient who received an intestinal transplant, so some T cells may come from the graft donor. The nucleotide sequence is TGTGCCAGCAGCGACGACAGGGAAGACACCGGGGAGCTGTTTTTT. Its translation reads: CASSDDREDTGELFF.